This T cell receptor (beta chain) was identified during a study of control samples from healthy donors and cancer patients. The ends lost 6 bases at V and 5 bases at J; junction bases unmatched: 7. The CDR3 spans 14 residues. Germline lookup yields CDR1 LNHDA and CDR2 SQIVND (reference sequence). Only in-frame clones appear in the TCRdb table, and some are missing; sequencing was by immunoSEQ multiplex PCR. The sample has around 90,000 clones; around 81% are singletons. Only one count was recorded for this clone. The origin of this receptor is a man aged 30 to 45 in good health. The chain is built from TRBV19 and TRBJ1-5; 7 bases map to TRBD1. The sample comprised blood. This CDR3 is CASRTGQNYQPQHF. The CDR3 nucleotides are TGTGCCAGTAGGACGGGACAGAACTATCAGCCCCAGCATTTT.